This TCR beta chain came from a study of shared clonotypes between healthy human individuals. Only in-frame clones appear in the TCRdb table, and some are missing; sequencing was by immunoSEQ multiplex PCR. The sample lists about 1.5 million clones; roughly 96% were seen once. The study's findings and limits: The generation probabilities recorded for non-shared clonotypes fell below those of clonotypes shared by all four donors.

The CDR3 consists of 15 residues. All donors qualified as healthy HIV-negative adults and had experienced no recent acute infections or vaccinations. With regard to this clone: What it binds is not known.

The J gene is TRBJ1-2, the V gene TRBV7-5. TRBV7-5 represents a pseudogene. The TCR sequence derives from a man in his thirties or forties in good health. The source material was naive CD4+ T cells sorted from blood. Indicated subset: CD45RA+ positively selected. The DNA for the CDR3 is TGTGCCAGAAGCTTAGCGAAGGGGAGTAACTATGGCTACACCTTC. It specifies CARSLAKGSNYGYTF.